This T cell receptor (beta chain) is drawn from a study of T cells in localized non-small cell lung cancer. Sequencing used immunoSEQ multiplex PCR; TCRdb keeps in-frame clones, though not all of them. The table lists approximately 81,000 clones, roughly 91% of them singletons. With 2 bases removed from V and 3 bases from J, the gap between germline ends came to 10 bases. CDR3 length: 14 residues. Germline V CDR1 and CDR2: SNHLY, FYNNEI. Sample: peripheral blood, taken before any cancer treatment. This chain connects TRBV2 to TRBJ1-1; D is ambiguous. The sequence was obtained from a woman aged 35-75 years with stage I squamous cell lung carcinoma. CDR3 DNA: TGTGCCAGCAGTGAAAAGAGCTCGGACACTGAAGCTTTCTTT. This gives the protein CASSEKSSDTEAFF.